This T cell receptor (beta chain) stems from a study of blood T cell repertoires in COVID-19. Across the study: The United States, Italy and Spain were the sources of the acute and convalescent COVID-19 samples. Sources were T cells, B-cell-depleted T cells, or PBMCs; the material itself was cDNA or gDNA.

Germline CDR1 is LNHDA and CDR2 is SQIVND (reference sequence). The CDR3 length is 15 residues. The V end lost 1 base, the J end lost 6 bases, and 10 bases lay between the germline ends. Sequencing used immunoSEQ multiplex PCR; TCRdb keeps in-frame clones, though not all of them. The sample consists of 68,000 or so clones, 80% to 90% of them appearing once. The chain carries TRBV19 and TRBJ1-6; D not resolved. The receptor comes from a man aged 50 or older with acute or convalescent COVID-19. What was sequenced was peripheral blood. CDR3 protein: CASSIGGNANSPLHF. The CDR3 DNA reads TGTGCCAGTAGTATAGGCGGGAACGCTAATTCACCCCTCCACTTT. Together with reference TRBV19 and TRBJ1-6, the CDR3 gives the full variable domain: DGGITQSPKYLFRKEGQNVTLSCEQNLNHDAMYWYRQDPGQGLRLIYYSQIVNDFQKGDIAEGYSVSREKKESFPLTVTSAQKNPTAFYLCASSIGGNANSPLHFGNGTRLTVT.